This is a list of T cell receptor beta chains from one sample in a study of blood T cell repertoires in COVID-19. Using immunoSEQ multiplex PCR, the repertoire was profiled, and TCRdb retains in-frame clones only, with some absent. The sample has about 190,000 clones; 84% are singletons. The sample consisted of PBMCs or T cells enriched from blood (not recorded which). These receptors originate from a woman in her twenties or thirties who had recovered from COVID-19. Both conserved end residues are part of each CDR3. The D gene is left open where the match is weak. The size of a clone is reported for some rows only, either as once, few or many, or as a class for expanded clones.

TRBV7-6	NA	NA	TRBJ1-6	CASSLGRGSNSPLHF	TGTGCCAGCAGCTTAGGTCGAGGATCTAATTCACCCCTCCACTTT
TRBV7-8	TRBD1	NA	TRBJ1-5	CASSYGTGIVGSNQPQHF	TGTGCCAGCAGCTACGGGACAGGGATCGTCGGTAGCAATCAGCCCCAGCATTTT
TRBV15	NA	NA	TRBJ1-5	CATSRDLGASSNQPQHF	TGTGCCACCAGCAGAGATTTAGGGGCTTCTAGCAATCAGCCCCAGCATTTT
TRBV6-5	TRBD1	NA	TRBJ1-2	CASGGTVYGYTF	TGTGCCAGCGGGGGGACAGTTTATGGCTACACCTTC
TRBV28	NA	NA	TRBJ1-4	CASSVINEKLFF	TGTGCCAGCAGTGTCATTAATGAAAAACTGTTTTTT
TRBV5-1	TRBD2	NA	TRBJ2-1	CASRSGGNEQFF	TGCGCCAGCAGGTCGGGGGGCAATGAGCAGTTCTTC
TRBV15	TRBD2	NA	TRBJ2-2	CATSRDLASGNTGELFF	TGTGCCACCAGCAGAGATTTGGCTAGCGGGAACACCGGGGAGCTGTTTTTT
TRBV15	NA	NA	TRBJ2-7	CATSREVESSYEQYF	TGTGCCACCAGCAGAGAGGTCGAGAGCTCCTACGAGCAGTACTTC
TRBV19	TRBD2	NA	TRBJ2-5	CASSWGLAGARETQYF	TGTGCCAGTAGTTGGGGACTAGCGGGAGCGCGGGAGACCCAGTACTTC
TRBV7-9	TRBD1	NA	TRBJ1-2	CASSPDRGLNGYTF	TGTGCCAGCAGCCCAGACAGGGGGCTAAATGGCTACACCTTC
TRBV2	TRBD2	NA	TRBJ2-5	CASRTSGALYF	TGTGCCAGCAGGACTAGCGGGGCCCTGTACTTC
TRBV18	TRBD2	NA	TRBJ2-5	CASSPGTSGRRETQYF	TGTGCCAGCTCACCGGGGACTAGCGGGAGGAGAGAGACCCAGTACTTC
TRBV29-1	NA	NA	TRBJ1-1	CSVGARMNTEAFF	TGCAGCGTCGGCGCCAGGATGAACACTGAAGCTTTCTTT
TRBV7-9	TRBD2	once	TRBJ2-1	CASSLVSGNWNEQFF	TGTGCCAGCAGCTTAGTGAGCGGGAATTGGAATGAGCAGTTCTTC
TRBV27	NA	NA	TRBJ1-2	CASSFGQGYGYTF	TGTGCCAGCAGTTTCGGGCAGGGCTATGGCTACACCTTC
TRBV19	TRBD2	NA	TRBJ2-7	CASSLGLAGTYEQYF	TGTGCCAGTAGTCTCGGACTAGCGGGAACCTACGAGCAGTACTTC
TRBV3-1/TRBV3-2	NA	NA	TRBJ2-7	CASSQASVGLLYEQYF	TGTGCCAGCAGCCAAGCTTCCGTCGGACTCCTCTACGAGCAGTACTTC
TRBV3-1/TRBV3-2	NA	NA	TRBJ1-2	CASSQADRSPGYTF	TGTGCCAGCAGCCAAGCGGACAGATCTCCTGGCTACACCTTC
TRBV27	TRBD2	NA	TRBJ2-7	CASRLGLVGYEQYF	TGTGCCAGCAGGCTGGGACTAGTGGGTTACGAGCAGTACTTC
TRBV11-2	NA	NA	TRBJ1-2	CASSPWDTNNYGYTF	TGTGCCAGCAGCCCTTGGGACACGAATAACTATGGCTACACCTTC
TRBV2	NA	NA	TRBJ2-7	CASSETFLRGAYEQYF	TGTGCCAGCAGTGAAACTTTCTTGCGGGGAGCCTACGAGCAGTACTTC
TRBV28	NA	NA	TRBJ1-6	CASSSPGEGMGPLHF	TGTGCCAGCAGCTCTCCTGGGGAGGGGATGGGGCCCCTCCACTTT
TRBV11-3	NA	NA	TRBJ2-1	CASSLWGGGDNEQFF	TGTGCCAGCAGCTTATGGGGTGGAGGGGACAATGAGCAGTTCTTC
TRBV6-4	TRBD1	NA	TRBJ1-2	CASSPTGNYGYTF	TGTGCCAGCAGTCCGACAGGGAACTATGGCTACACCTTC
TRBV28	NA	NA	TRBJ1-1	CASSNRFEAFF	TGTGCCAGCAGTAACAGGTTTGAAGCTTTCTTT
TRBV19	NA	NA	TRBJ2-2	CASILGGLGGGRSNTGELFF	TGTGCCAGTATTTTGGGGGGCTTAGGGGGCGGGAGGTCGAACACCGGGGAGCTGTTTTTT
TRBV27	TRBD1	NA	TRBJ1-1	CASRTGTGFFRAFF	TGTGCCAGCAGAACCGGGACAGGGTTCTTTCGGGCTTTCTTT
TRBV9	NA	NA	TRBJ2-2	CASSPYGRGGTGELFF	TGTGCCAGCAGCCCGTACGGCAGGGGCGGTACCGGGGAGCTGTTTTTT